The 10 T cell receptor beta chains presented below share a single source sample, sequenced in a study of blood T cell repertoires in COVID-19. Clones were read by immunoSEQ multiplex PCR, and TCRdb kept only the in-frame ones, dropping some. The repertoire holds 200,000 to 250,000 clones, with more than 80% as singletons. Sequencing used peripheral blood. Receptors were obtained from a man aged 25 to 45 with COVID-19, enrolled during active disease.

The rearrangement uses TRBV5-1 and TRBJ1-2, with 9 bases matching TRBD1. The CDR3 loop spans 14 amino acids. V gave up 4 bases and J gave up 5 bases; unmatched junction bases: 6. Germline loops: CDR1 SGHRS, CDR2 YFSETQ. The CDR3 DNA is TGCGCCAGCAGCGGAGGGACAGGGCCATATGGCTACACCTTC. It encodes CASSGGTGPYGYTF. Looking up the rest from reference TRBV5-1 and TRBJ1-2 gives the full variable domain: KAGVTQTPRYLIKTRGQQVTLSCSPISGHRSVSWYQQTPGQGLQFLFEYFSETQRNKGNFPGRFSGRQFSNSRSEMNVSTLELGDSALYLCASSGGTGPYGYTFGSGTRLTVV.

The chain couples TRBV28 to TRBJ1-3; no clear D gene. CDR1 MDHEN and CDR2 SYDVKM come from the germline V gene. Trimming took 7 bases from V and 0 from J, leaving 7 bases between them. The CDR3 runs to 13 residues. The CDR3 bases are TGTGCCAGCATATCAGGCTCTGGAAACACCATATATTTT. It yields the protein CASISGSGNTIYF.

This chain connects TRBV19 to TRBJ1-2; D might be TRBD1 (6 bases). Trimming removed 5 bases from V and 4 bases from J, with 14 bases in between. This CDR3 has 14 residues. Germline values: CDR1 LNHDA, CDR2 SQIVND (reference sequence). This chain's CDR3 is CASSAGQRSYGYTF. The CDR3 DNA reads TGTGCCAGTAGTGCCGGACAGCGCAGCTATGGCTACACCTTC.

Notes on this clone: This specimen includes other DNA sequences encoding the same CDR3. V usage is TRBV27 and J usage is TRBJ2-7, with D maybe TRBD2 (5 bases). CDR1 is MNHEY, CDR2 SMNVEV, per germline (reference sequence). V was shortened by 3 bases and J by 1 base, with 10 bases between the two germline ends. This CDR3 region has 14 residues. CDR3 in amino acids: CASSFGTGSYEQYF. Here the CDR3 DNA reads TGTGCCAGCAGTTTTGGAACGGGGTCCTACGAGCAGTACTTC.

The rearrangement uses TRBV10-2 and TRBJ2-1; possible D gene TRBD2, 6 bases. Deletions cut 6 bases from V and 9 bases from J, with 12 bases between. The CDR3 consists of 12 residues. Germline CDR1 is WSHSY and CDR2 is SAAADI. CDR3 DNA: TGCGCCAGCAGCCAGACTAGGCTTGAGCAGTTCTTC. Amino acid sequence: CASSQTRLEQFF.

The chain uses TRBV27 and TRBJ1-2, with 7 bases aligning to TRBD1. V was pared by 3 bases and J by 7 bases, with 8 bases of the junction left unmatched. The length of the CDR3 is 14 residues. Germline CDR1 and CDR2: MNHEY and SMNVEV (reference sequence). The CDR3: CASSFRDRLRGYTF. The DNA of the CDR3 is TGTGCCAGCAGTTTTCGGGACAGATTGCGTGGCTACACCTTC.

The chain employs TRBV6-6 and TRBJ1-3; D gene uncertain. The V end lost 2 bases, the J end lost 0 bases, and 8 bases lay between the germline ends. The CDR3 contains 15 residues. Germline V lookup: CDR1 MNHNY, CDR2 SVGAGI (reference sequence). Here the CDR3 DNA reads TGTGCCAGCAGTTACGTCCAGTTCTCTGGAAACACCATATATTTT. It specifies CASSYVQFSGNTIYF.

The rearrangement joins TRBV7-3 to TRBJ1-1; D gene unclear. CDR3 length: 13 residues. In germline, CDR1 is SGHTA, CDR2 FQGTGA. The V and J ends lost 3 bases and 3 bases respectively, with 8 bases between them. CDR3 region: CASSFEGYTEAFF. Written as DNA, the CDR3 is TGTGCCAGCAGCTTCGAGGGATACACTGAAGCTTTCTTT.

V usage is TRBV7-2 and J usage is TRBJ2-2, with 7 nucleotides matching TRBD1. This CDR3 comprises 16 residues. Losses at the gene ends were 5 bases for V and 1 base for J; bases not matched to a gene: 7. The germline V gene encodes CDR1 SGHTA and CDR2 FQGNSA. CDR3 sequence (DNA): TGTGCCAGCAGCCAAACAGGGGCGCTGAACACCGGGGAGCTGTTTTTT. Residues: CASSQTGALNTGELFF.

V usage is TRBV19 and J usage is TRBJ2-2; 8 bases map to TRBD1. The CDR3 is 17 amino acids. The V segment lost 1 base and the J segment 1 base; nucleotides outside the gene matches: 5. Germline assignment: CDR1 LNHDA and CDR2 SQIVND (reference sequence). CDR3 loop: CASSIGPGTGNTGELFF. The CDR3 nucleotides are TGTGCCAGTAGTATAGGCCCCGGGACAGGGAACACCGGGGAGCTGTTTTTT.